This TCR beta chain derives from a study of cytomegalovirus exposure and HLA in healthy donors. General study findings and limits: In a later analysis, common viral pathogens appeared linked to several of the most significant clusters. TCR beta chain V- and J-gene trimming was linked, in a later analysis, to a missense variant in DCLRE1C. Within a later analysis, the majority of CMV-associated TCR beta chains appeared HLA-restricted.

The PCR contained 60 Vbeta and 13 Jbeta primers. The assay was immunoSEQ multiplex PCR, and TCRdb's table has in-frame clones only and misses some. The sample shows 140,000 to 150,000 clones, roughly four fifths of them seen only once. Trimming cost V 5 bases and J 8 bases; bases outside gene matches: 8. Germline lookup yields CDR1 SGHTA and CDR2 FQGTGA. CDR3 size: 13 residues. Turning to this clone: Antigen specificity is unknown.

V is TRBV7-3 and J is TRBJ1-2; 7 bases align to TRBD1. The clonotype originates from a man aged 35 to 55 in good health and CMV-seropositive. Input material: PBMCs. The CDR3 region is CASSRDRAGGYTF. The CDR3 bases are TGTGCCAGCAGCCGCGACAGGGCAGGAGGCTACACCTTC.